The clone carrying this T cell receptor (beta chain) was picked up many times. What it binds is unknown. A second PCR, run for roughly 7 to 11 cycles, used a sample-barcoded 5' primer plus a J-beta primer mix. Tags on each cDNA molecule came from a template-switch adaptor with 12 random nucleotides. TCRdb processed the 5' RACE reads anew with MiXCR; each CDR3 protein has one entry. The sample carries about 650,000 distinct CDR3 sequences, 32% recorded once. CDR3 length: 13 amino acids. V dropped 2 bases and J dropped 13; count of bases not matched to a gene: 6. CDR1 MNHEY and CDR2 SVGAGI come from the germline V gene. Aged about 6 to 95, donors were systemically healthy Caucasians from Russia. The sample, approximately 10 milliliters of peripheral blood, was drawn from each donor. This sample was taken from a study of blood T cells in healthy people across ages. Points from the study as a whole: Researchers report that TCR beta diversity correlated strongly with naive T cell percentage.

The source of this sequence is an elderly woman in good health. The sequenced sample was blood. The chain is built from TRBV6-5 and TRBJ2-5; 11 bases are a match to TRBD1. The CDR3 DNA follows: TGTGCCAGCAGTTACCAGGGACAGGGGGTGACGTACTTC. Amino acid sequence: CASSYQGQGVTYF.